This T cell receptor beta chain was identified in a study of cytomegalovirus exposure and HLA in healthy donors. Overall study findings and caveats: It was likely that a cluster of highly shared sequence variants was a sequencing artifact. The majority of CMV-associated TCR beta chains were reported as apparently HLA-restricted in a later analysis. In an earlier analysis, productive rearrangement rates for most beta V segments clustered near 87% or 30%. In a later analysis, DRB1 alleles had the most associated TCRs; HLA-C alleles the fewest.

Germline CDR1 and CDR2: SGDLS and YYNGEE. The V gene lost 2 bases and the J gene lost 5 bases, with 17 bases spanning the gap. The CDR3 extends over 15 amino acids. The PCR employed 60 Vbeta primers together with 13 Jbeta primers. Profiling relied on immunoSEQ multiplex PCR, and the TCRdb table lists in-frame clones only, not all of them. The sample holds under 300,000 clones; about 80% are singletons and the top ten take around 8.6%. A remark on this clone: Its antigen is not known.

The genes are TRBV9 and TRBJ2-7, with a tentative D call TRBD2 (5 bases). The sequence came from a woman aged 55-70 years in good health and CMV-seropositive. Sequencing was performed on PBMCs. The CDR3 loop reads CASSVTAVAGDEQYF. The CDR3 DNA reads as TGTGCCAGCAGCGTTACAGCGGTTGCCGGAGACGAGCAGTACTTC.